Listed here is a single T cell receptor beta chain. Method: immunoSEQ multiplex PCR; TCRdb's copy keeps in-frame clones and lacks some. The data contain around 43,000 clones, 92% of them seen just once; the ten biggest clones take up 4.5%. The sample originates from a study of resident and recirculating memory T cells in vitiligo. Germline assignment: CDR1 SGHTA and CDR2 FQGTGA. The CDR3 covers 15 residues. The junction had 6 bases not matched to a gene; V was cut back by 5 bases and J by 1 base. The chain couples TRBV7-3 to TRBJ2-3, with TRBD2 matching 7 bases. The sequence was collected from a male donor with vitiligo. Sequenced sample: blood. The CDR3 DNA reads TGTGCCAGCAGCCGGGGGGTTATAGGCACAGATACGCAGTATTTT. It specifies CASSRGVIGTDTQYF.